The 27 T cell receptor beta chains given below trace back to one sample, sequenced in a study of shared T cell receptors in the human thymus (TCRdb year 2021). Library preparation was by the immunoSEQ multiplex PCR assay. TCRdb retrieved this table from immuneACCESS and kept in-frame rearrangements only. Not all clones are present; in checked studies, unresolved V genes account for under half, and no reason is known for the remainder. This sample holds roughly 500,000 clones; about 80% were observed only once. Approximately 0.013% of the sample is held by the ten biggest clonotypes. These data are also associated with another study on human thymus T cells.

Sequenced sample: thymocytes. These receptors all come from a boy in the first two years of life with a congenital heart defect. Donor details come from another sample of the same person, matched by shared clones.

The chain couples TRBV2 to TRBJ2-6, with 9 bases that match TRBD1. The CDR3 totals 18 residues. V shed 8 bases, J shed 2 bases, and the junction held 13 bases outside the gene matches. Looked up from germline, CDR1 is SNHLY and CDR2 is FYNNEI. The CDR3 reads CASAPGDRAFTGANVLTF. The CDR3 nucleotides are TGTGCCAGCGCCCCGGGGGACAGGGCGTTCACTGGGGCCAACGTCCTGACTTTC.

The CDR3 DNA reads TGCAGCGTTGAAGGTGACAGGCGAGCCGGGGAGCTGTTTTTT. It translates to CSVEGDRRAGELFF. The V and J genes are TRBV29-1 and TRBJ2-2, with TRBD1 as a possible D gene (6 bases). Per the germline V gene, CDR1 is SQVTM and CDR2 is ANQGSEA. CDR3 size: 14 residues. With 1 base removed from V and 6 bases from J, the gap between germline ends came to 12 bases.

The rearrangement links TRBV5-4 to TRBJ1-2; a weak D match, TRBD1 (5 bases). The CDR3 has 13 residues. Between the trimmed V and J ends, which lost 4 bases and 6 bases, there was a span of 13 bases. Germline values: CDR1 SGHNT, CDR2 YYREEE (reference sequence). The CDR3 DNA reads as TGTGCCAGCAGCCCCAGTAAGGGGAATGGCTACACCTTC. It translates to CASSPSKGNGYTF.

This chain connects TRBV4-3 to TRBJ2-5, with TRBD2 matching 7 bases. This CDR3 is built from 18 residues. In germline, CDR1 is LGHNA, CDR2 YSLEER. V was pared by 1 base and J by 3 bases, with 14 bases of the junction left unmatched. The DNA of the CDR3 is TGCGCCAGCAGCCAAGGTCGTTTGGGGGGGATGGGGGAAGAGACCCAGTACTTC. Protein: CASSQGRLGGMGEETQYF.

The chain joins TRBV27 to TRBJ2-7, with a possible D match to TRBD1 (7 bases). V was trimmed by 7 bases and J by 5 bases, leaving 15 bases between them. In germline, CDR1 is MNHEY, CDR2 SMNVEV (reference sequence). CDR3 length: 13 residues. The CDR3 DNA follows: TGTGCCAGCAAGGGCAGGGGGACTGACGAGCAGTACTTC. Encoded protein: CASKGRGTDEQYF.

This chain links TRBV28 with TRBJ1-5; D is ambiguous. Germline lookup yields CDR1 MDHEN and CDR2 SYDVKM. The CDR3 contains 14 residues. V was trimmed by 8 bases and J by 1 base, leaving 12 bases between them. The chain's CDR3 is CASLFPRSNQPQHF. In DNA form, the CDR3 reads TGTGCCAGCCTATTCCCGAGGAGCAATCAGCCCCAGCATTTT.

The J gene is TRBJ2-7, the V gene TRBV7-9; 10 bases agree with TRBD2. The CDR3 spans 15 residues. Germline values: CDR1 SEHNR, CDR2 FQNEAQ (reference sequence). The V and J ends lost 1 base and 3 bases, in that order; junction bases with no gene match: 3. For the CDR3, the DNA is TGTGCCAGCAGCTTAGGGGCTAGCGGGAGCTACGAGCAGTACTTC. As protein: CASSLGASGSYEQYF.

In DNA form, the CDR3 reads TGCGCCAGCAGCCAAGACATGGGACAGGGGGTCGGCTACAATGAGCAGTTCTTC. Translation: CASSQDMGQGVGYNEQFF. The chain joins TRBV4-1 to TRBJ2-1, with 11 nucleotides matching TRBD1. CDR1 and CDR2 from the germline V gene are MGHRA and YSYEKL. V lost 0 bases, J lost 3 bases, and 7 bases stayed unmatched. The CDR3 runs to 18 residues.

This chain links TRBV15 with TRBJ2-7; maybe TRBD2 (5 bases). With 5 bases removed from V and 3 bases from J, the gap between germline ends came to 23 bases. The CDR3 extends over 17 amino acids. Germline CDR1 reads LNHNV; CDR2 reads YYDKDF (reference sequence). The CDR3 DNA follows: TGTGCCACCAGCGCAGAGATGTGGGAGAGGAAGGACTACGAGCAGTACTTC. The encoded protein is CATSAEMWERKDYEQYF. The variable domain in full, completed from reference TRBV15 and TRBJ2-7, reads DAMVIQNPRYQVTQFGKPVTLSCSQTLNHNVMYWYQQKSSQAPKLLFHYYDKDFNNEADTPDNFQSRRPNTSFCFLDIRSPGLGDTAMYLCATSAEMWERKDYEQYFGPGTRLTVT.

The CDR3 spells CASSLENRGKLFF. CDR3 DNA: TGCGCCAGCAGCTTGGAGAACAGGGGAAAACTGTTTTTT. J is TRBJ1-4 and V is TRBV5-1; 7 bases are shared with TRBD1. The length of the CDR3 is 13 residues. Germline lookup yields CDR1 SGHRS and CDR2 YFSETQ. The V gene end was trimmed by 0 bases and the J gene end by 10 bases; junction bases not matched to a gene: 3.

The chain combines TRBV4-3 with TRBJ1-2; maybe TRBD1 (6 bases). There are 15 residues in the CDR3. Trimming took off 0 bases at V and 8 bases at J, with 16 bases between the two ends. The germline gives CDR1 LGHNA, CDR2 YSLEER. The CDR3 spells CASSQDHLTGLGYTF. The CDR3 nucleotides are TGCGCCAGCAGCCAAGATCATCTTACAGGGCTAGGCTACACCTTC.

This clone was recorded only once. CDR3 DNA sequence: TGTGCCAGCAGCCGATCTCAGGGGGCCTCGTGGGAGCAGTACTTC. Amino acid sequence: CASSRSQGASWEQYF. This chain links TRBV13 with TRBJ2-7; 8 bases fit TRBD1. The germline V gene has CDR1 PRHDT and CDR2 FYEKMQ (reference sequence). CDR3 size: 15 residues. The V and J ends lost 5 bases and 7 bases, in that order; junction bases with no gene match: 13.

This rearrangement joins TRBV5-8 to TRBJ1-5, with 10 bases that match TRBD1. CDR1 is SGHTS, CDR2 YDEGEE, per germline. Trimming cost V 4 bases and J 6 bases; bases outside gene matches: 1. This CDR3 has 13 residues. CDR3 DNA sequence: TGTGCCAGCAGCCGGACAGGGGGTCAGCCCCAGCATTTT. It codes for CASSRTGGQPQHF. Full variable domain (remainder filled in from reference TRBV5-8 and TRBJ1-5): EAGVTQSPTHLIKTRGQQATLRCSPISGHTSVYWYQQALGLGLQFLLWYDEGEERNRGNFPPRFSGRQFPNYSSELNVNALELEDSALYLCASSRTGGQPQHFGDGTRLSIL.

This clone turned up a few times. V and J are TRBV5-4 and TRBJ2-7; TRBD2 is a possible D gene (5 bases). CDR1 SGHNT and CDR2 YYREEE come from the germline V gene (reference sequence). Trimming pared 2 bases from V and 6 bases from J, leaving 12 bases between. This CDR3 is 13 amino acids long. CDR3 residues: CASSLGLEGEQYF. DNA for the CDR3: TGTGCCAGCAGCTTAGGCCTAGAGGGCGAGCAGTACTTC.

The rearrangement uses TRBV28 and TRBJ1-3, with 7 bases matching TRBD1. CDR1 and CDR2 (germline): MDHEN, SYDVKM. The trim removed 6 bases at V and 0 bases at J, leaving 5 bases unmatched. The CDR3 sequence is 15 residues long. The CDR3 spells CASSPTGDSGNTIYF. In DNA, the CDR3 is TGTGCCAGCAGCCCAACAGGGGACTCTGGAAACACCATATATTTT. Full variable domain (outside the CDR3, taken from reference TRBV28 and TRBJ1-3): DVKVTQSSRYLVKRTGEKVFLECVQDMDHENMFWYRQDPGLGLRLIYFSYDVKMKEKGDIPEGYSVSREKKERFSLILESASTNQTSMYLCASSPTGDSGNTIYFGEGSWLTVV.

The gene calls are TRBV11-2 and TRBJ2-3; 7 bases are a match to TRBD1. J lost 2 bases, V lost 5 bases, and 16 bases had no gene match. The CDR3 spans 18 residues. Germline-derived CDR1 and CDR2 are SGHAT and FQNNGV. CDR3: CASSRSAGGDRDTDTQYF. In nucleotides, the CDR3 is TGTGCCAGCAGCCGTAGCGCCGGAGGCGACAGGGACACAGATACGCAGTATTTT.

The chain combines TRBV28 with TRBJ1-2; 7 bases agree with TRBD1. This CDR3 spans 15 amino acids. With V trimmed by 2 bases and J by 2 bases, 5 bases remained unmatched. The germline V gene has CDR1 MDHEN and CDR2 SYDVKM. The CDR3 spells CASSLTRDRNYGYTF. The CDR3 bases are TGTGCCAGCAGTTTAACCCGGGACAGAAACTATGGCTACACCTTC.

The gene calls are TRBV9 and TRBJ2-5, with D possibly matching TRBD2 (6 bases). Germline CDR1 is SGDLS and CDR2 is YYNGEE. The ends were cut back, 4 bases at V and 4 bases at J, with 20 bases in the middle. This CDR3 contains 16 residues. The CDR3 DNA follows: TGTGCCAGCAGCCCACCTGCGGGAACGCAGCGAGAGACCCAGTACTTC. Protein product: CASSPPAGTQRETQYF.

This chain joins TRBV25-1 and TRBJ2-7, with 8 nucleotides matching TRBD1. V trimming: 4 bases; J trimming: 3 bases; junction bases outside the gene matches: 14. CDR3 length: 17 residues. Germline CDR1 reads MGHDK; CDR2 reads SYGVNS. The CDR3 reads CASSARRGTGGGYEQYF. CDR3 sequence (DNA): TGTGCCAGCAGTGCCCGAAGGGGGACAGGAGGCGGCTACGAGCAGTACTTC.

The V call is TRBV19, the J call TRBJ1-2, with 9 positions matching TRBD1. Germline V CDR1 and CDR2: LNHDA, SQIVND (reference sequence). The CDR3 is 13 residues long. Losses at the gene ends were 7 bases for V and 7 bases for J; bases not matched to a gene: 7. DNA for the CDR3: TGTGCCAGTAACCCACAGGGGGCACGTGGCTACACCTTC. Protein sequence: CASNPQGARGYTF.

The gene calls are TRBV4-2 and TRBJ2-7; D might be TRBD2 (6 bases). V was shortened by 3 bases and J by 1 base, with 19 bases between the two germline ends. The germline V gene has CDR1 LGHNA and CDR2 YNFKEQ. CDR3 length equals 17 residues. CDR3 residues: CASSQVEEGGVSYEQYF. As DNA, the CDR3 is TGTGCCAGCAGCCAGGTGGAGGAGGGTGGGGTTTCCTACGAGCAGTACTTC.

The CDR3 bases are TGTGCCAGCAGCGGACTAGCGTCCTACGAGCAGTACTTC. This gives the protein CASSGLASYEQYF. The rearrangement uses TRBV6-8 and TRBJ2-7; 9 nucleotides match TRBD2. The CDR3 is made up of 13 amino acids. V dropped 6 bases and J dropped 1; count of bases not matched to a gene: 1. Germline V gene data show CDR1 as MNHGY and CDR2 as SAAAGT.

The chain recombines TRBV7-9 with TRBJ2-3, with D possibly matching TRBD2 (5 bases). CDR3 length: 15 amino acids. The V end lost 1 base, the J end lost 2 bases, and 10 bases lay between the germline ends. Germline CDR1 reads SEHNR; CDR2 reads FQNEAQ (reference sequence). This CDR3 is CASSLERADTDTQYF. As DNA, the CDR3 is TGTGCCAGCAGCTTAGAGCGAGCGGACACAGATACGCAGTATTTT. The full variable domain, completed using reference TRBV7-9 and TRBJ2-3, is DTGVSQNPRHKITKRGQNVTFRCDPISEHNRLYWYRQTLGQGPEFLTYFQNEAQLEKSRLLSDRFSAERPKGSFSTLEIQRTEQGDSAMYLCASSLERADTDTQYFGPGTRLTVL.

Comments on this clone: A read error may produce the germline difference seen at one junction end. The V gene is TRBV6-5, the J gene TRBJ2-1; D is unresolved. CDR1 is MNHEY, CDR2 SVGAGI, per germline. CDR3 length equals 16 residues. The CDR3 DNA is TGTGCCAGCAGTTACTCGGCCCCCACCTCCCACAATGAGCAGTTCTTC. Translating gives CASSYSAPTSHNEQFF.

This clone has only a few counts. This rearrangement joins TRBV19 to TRBJ2-1, with D tentatively TRBD2 (5 bases). CDR1 and CDR2 from the germline V gene are LNHDA and SQIVND (reference sequence). There are 17 residues in the CDR3. The V gene lost 2 bases and the J gene lost 3 bases, with 17 bases spanning the gap. The CDR3, as DNA: TGTGCCAGTAGTATACCCTCGGAGGAGCGGAACTACAATGAGCAGTTCTTC. It codes for CASSIPSEERNYNEQFF.

This rearrangement joins TRBV6-1 to TRBJ2-7, with unresolved D. Trimming cost V 0 bases and J 1 base, with 16 bases left between them. Germline V gene sequence: CDR1 MNHNS, CDR2 SASEGT. The CDR3 covers 17 residues. The CDR3: CASSEAPLSWPSYEQYF. In nucleotides, the CDR3 is TGTGCCAGCAGTGAAGCCCCTCTTTCTTGGCCTTCCTACGAGCAGTACTTC.

The chain recombines TRBV10-3 with TRBJ2-3, with TRBD2 matching 10 bases. V trimming: 6 bases; J trimming: 5 bases; junction bases outside the gene matches: 5. Germline assignment: CDR1 ENHRY and CDR2 SYGVKD. This CDR3 is built from 14 residues. The chain's CDR3 is CAIRGTSAGDTQYF. CDR3 sequence (DNA): TGTGCCATCAGGGGGACTAGCGCTGGAGATACGCAGTATTTT.